The 14 T cell receptor beta chains below were found in one sample sequenced in a study of T cell responses to AZD1222 COVID-19 vaccine. Here immunoSEQ multiplex PCR was the method, and the copy in TCRdb shows in-frame clones only, minus some. The table records over 75,000 clones, around 87% of them present only once. Material: peripheral blood, obtained 28 days after the second AZD1222 dose. These receptor sequences come from an adult who received the AZD1222 COVID-19 vaccine.

This clone was seen a few times. The J gene is TRBJ2-7, the V gene TRBV3-1 (or the pseudogene TRBV3-2), with D perhaps TRBD1 or TRBD2 (6 bases each). Germline CDR1 reads LGHDT; CDR2 reads YNNKEL (reference sequence). Deletions cut 4 bases from V and 4 bases from J, with 11 bases between. The CDR3 extends over 13 amino acids. This chain's CDR3 is CASSPGGLYEQYF. The CDR3 nucleotides read TGTGCCAGCAGCCCCGGGGGCTTGTACGAGCAGTACTTC.

This rearrangement joins TRBV4-2 to TRBJ1-3; a possible D gene is TRBD1 (5 bases). This CDR3 has 16 amino acids. The V and J ends lost 1 base and 1 base respectively, with 11 bases between them. The germline V gene has CDR1 LGHNA and CDR2 YNFKEQ. The CDR3 coding sequence is TGTGCCAGCAGCCAAGCGGGGGGGAAATCTGGAAACACCATATATTTT. It is translated as CASSQAGGKSGNTIYF.

This chain uses TRBV7-2 with TRBJ2-1, with 8 positions matching TRBD2. Germline CDR1 and CDR2: SGHTA and FQGNSA. This CDR3 is 14 amino acids long. V lost 5 bases and J lost 2; bases outside the gene matches: 2. CDR3 protein: CASSLSGAYNEQFF. In nucleotides, the CDR3 is TGTGCCAGCAGCCTTAGCGGGGCCTACAATGAGCAGTTCTTC.

The chain joins TRBV13 to TRBJ2-1; D possibly uses TRBD1 or TRBD2 (5 bases each). Trimming left V 0 bases short and J 4 bases short, with 13 bases between. Germline CDR1 reads PRHDT; CDR2 reads FYEKMQ (reference sequence). This CDR3 has 16 residues. The CDR3 region has the DNA TGTGCCAGCAGCTTAGGCGGGACCACTTTATACAATGAGCAGTTCTTC. This codes for CASSLGGTTLYNEQFF.

CDR3 sequence reads: CAAAQAIYYEQYF. The CDR3 region has the DNA TGTGCCGCTGCCCAGGCCATTTACTACGAGCAGTACTTC. The genes are TRBV6-5 and TRBJ2-7; no definite D call. Germline V lookup: CDR1 MNHEY, CDR2 SVGAGI. This CDR3 spans 13 amino acids. V gave up 11 bases and J gave up 3 bases, with 17 bases separating them.

This CDR3 reads CASSPSGLPDEQYF. The CDR3 DNA reads TGTGCCAGCTCACCTTCGGGGCTTCCGGACGAGCAGTACTTC. The gene calls are TRBV18 and TRBJ2-7; the D gene could be TRBD1 or TRBD2 (5 bases each). The CDR3 contains 14 residues. The V gene lost 3 bases and the J gene lost 5 bases, with 14 bases spanning the gap. CDR1 and CDR2 (germline): KGHSH, LQKENI. Complete variable domain (other parts from reference TRBV18 and TRBJ2-7): NAGVMQNPRHLVRRRGQEARLRCSPMKGHSHVYWYRQLPEEGLKFMVYLQKENIIDESGMPKERFSAEFPKEGPSILRIQQVVRGDSAAYFCASSPSGLPDEQYFGPGTRLTVT.

The rearrangement joins TRBV7-2 to TRBJ1-1, with D possibly TRBD1 on 5 matching bases. V was pared by 1 base and J by 6 bases, with 18 bases between. CDR3 length: 16 amino acids. The V gene's germline CDR1 is SGHTA and CDR2 FQGNSA. The CDR3 DNA reads as TGTGCCAGCAGCTTAGACTCGGGGTCAATGGGGGCTGAAGCTTTCTTT. It codes for CASSLDSGSMGAEAFF.

J is TRBJ1-1 and V is TRBV2, with a weak D call TRBD1 (6 bases). V dropped 7 bases and J dropped 0 bases, with 24 bases sitting between them. In germline, CDR1 is SNHLY, CDR2 FYNNEI. The CDR3 runs to 18 residues. CDR3 sequence (DNA): TGTGCCAGCATGTGGGGGCGGGTACCAGGAGAAATGAACACTGAAGCTTTCTTT. Its protein product is CASMWGRVPGEMNTEAFF.

The J gene is TRBJ2-1, the V gene TRBV11-2, with 7 bases lining up with TRBD1. Trimming at V came to 3 bases and at J to 4 bases, leaving 6 bases not matched to a gene. Germline lookup yields CDR1 SGHAT and CDR2 FQNNGV. This CDR3 contains 15 residues. The CDR3 region has the DNA TGTGCCAGCAGCTTGCGGACAGGTTCTTACAATGAGCAGTTCTTC. It yields the protein CASSLRTGSYNEQFF.

In this sample, this clone turned up a few times. The chain has TRBV9 and TRBJ2-5, with D hard to call. Looked up from germline, CDR1 is SGDLS and CDR2 is YYNGEE. This CDR3 has 12 amino acids. The germline V and J ends were trimmed by 0 bases and 7 bases, with 7 bases remaining between them. CDR3 bases: TGTGCCAGCAGCGTAGGAGATGGGACCCAGTACTTC. Encoded protein: CASSVGDGTQYF. Combining the CDR3 with reference TRBV9 and TRBJ2-5 gives the whole variable domain DSGVTQTPKHLITATGQRVTLRCSPRSGDLSVYWYQQSLDQGLQFLIQYYNGEERAKGNILERFSAQQFPDLHSELNLSSLELGDSALYFCASSVGDGTQYFGPGTRLLVL.

The chain links TRBV25-1 to TRBJ2-7; weak D call: TRBD1 (5 bases). The CDR3 covers 15 residues. The V end lost 3 bases, the J end lost 7 bases, and 19 bases lay between the germline ends. Per the germline V gene, CDR1 is MGHDK and CDR2 is SYGVNS. CDR3 in amino acids: CASSEQGTPRGEQYF. In DNA, the CDR3 is TGTGCCAGCAGTGAGCAGGGTACCCCCCGTGGTGAGCAGTACTTC.

A few counts support this clone. J is TRBJ1-5 and V is TRBV19; TRBD1 agrees at 7 bases. Germline CDR1 reads LNHDA; CDR2 reads SQIVND (reference sequence). The CDR3 is made up of 19 amino acids. Unmatched junction bases numbered 17, after V lost 6 bases and J lost 0 bases. DNA of the CDR3: TGTGCCAGTAGCGCCCCCTCTCCGGGACAGAGTTATAGCAATCAGCCCCAGCATTTT. It encodes CASSAPSPGQSYSNQPQHF.

The rearrangement joins TRBV7-9 to TRBJ1-6; 9 nucleotides match TRBD1. Germline CDR1 reads SEHNR; CDR2 reads FQNEAQ (reference sequence). J was trimmed by 6 bases and V by 1 base; bases with no gene match: 1. The CDR3 consists of 15 residues. The CDR3, as DNA: TGTGCCAGCAGCTTAGAGGGACAGGGTAATTCACCCCTCCACTTT. As protein: CASSLEGQGNSPLHF.

The V gene is TRBV24-1, the J gene TRBJ1-1, with D possibly TRBD1 on 5 matching bases. This CDR3 is built from 13 residues. CDR1 and CDR2 from the germline V gene are KGHDR and SFDVKD. Trimming cost V 3 bases and J 1 base, with 5 bases left between them. DNA of the CDR3: TGTGCCACCAGTGATCAGGGGAACACTGAAGCTTTCTTT. Translated: CATSDQGNTEAFF.